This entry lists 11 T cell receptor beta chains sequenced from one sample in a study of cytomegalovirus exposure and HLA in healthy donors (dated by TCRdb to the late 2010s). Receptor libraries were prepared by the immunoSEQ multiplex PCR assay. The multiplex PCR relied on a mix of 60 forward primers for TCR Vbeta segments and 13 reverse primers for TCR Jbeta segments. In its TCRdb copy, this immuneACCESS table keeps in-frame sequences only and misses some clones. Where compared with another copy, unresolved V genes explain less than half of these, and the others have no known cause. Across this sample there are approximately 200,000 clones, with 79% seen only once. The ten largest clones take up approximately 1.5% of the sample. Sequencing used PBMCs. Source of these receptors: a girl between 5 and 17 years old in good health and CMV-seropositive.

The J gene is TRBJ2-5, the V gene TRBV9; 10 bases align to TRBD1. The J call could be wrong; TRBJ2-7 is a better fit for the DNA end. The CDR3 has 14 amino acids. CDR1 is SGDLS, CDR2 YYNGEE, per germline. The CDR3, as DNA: TGTGCCAGCAGCTTGGGACAGGGGCCATTCGAGCAGTACTTC. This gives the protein CASSLGQGPFEQYF.

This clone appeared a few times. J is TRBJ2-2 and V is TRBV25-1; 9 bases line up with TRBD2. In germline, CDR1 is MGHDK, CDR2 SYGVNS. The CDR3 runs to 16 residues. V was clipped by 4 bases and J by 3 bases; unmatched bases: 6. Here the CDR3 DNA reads TGTGCCAGCAGTGGGAGCGGGGGGCGGGACACCGGGGAGCTGTTTTTT. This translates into CASSGSGGRDTGELFF.

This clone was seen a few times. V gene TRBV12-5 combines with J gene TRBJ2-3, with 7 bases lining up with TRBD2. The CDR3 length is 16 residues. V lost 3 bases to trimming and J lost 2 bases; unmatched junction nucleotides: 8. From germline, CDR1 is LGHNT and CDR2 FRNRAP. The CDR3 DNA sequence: TGTGCTAGTGGTTTTTATCAGCGGGGCTCCACAGATACGCAGTATTTT. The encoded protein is CASGFYQRGSTDTQYF.

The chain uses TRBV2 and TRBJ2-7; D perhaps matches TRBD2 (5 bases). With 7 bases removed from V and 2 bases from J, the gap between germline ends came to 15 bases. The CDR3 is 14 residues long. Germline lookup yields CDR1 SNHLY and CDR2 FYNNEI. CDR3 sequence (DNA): TGTGCCAGCACCGTGCCCCCGGGGACCTACGAGCAGTACTTC. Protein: CASTVPPGTYEQYF.

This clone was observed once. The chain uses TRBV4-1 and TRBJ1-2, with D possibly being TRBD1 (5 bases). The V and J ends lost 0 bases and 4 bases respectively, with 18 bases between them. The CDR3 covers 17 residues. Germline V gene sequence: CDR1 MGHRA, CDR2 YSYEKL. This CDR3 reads CASSQEGFGGLTYGYTF. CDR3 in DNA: TGCGCCAGCAGCCAAGAAGGATTTGGGGGGTTAACCTATGGCTACACCTTC.

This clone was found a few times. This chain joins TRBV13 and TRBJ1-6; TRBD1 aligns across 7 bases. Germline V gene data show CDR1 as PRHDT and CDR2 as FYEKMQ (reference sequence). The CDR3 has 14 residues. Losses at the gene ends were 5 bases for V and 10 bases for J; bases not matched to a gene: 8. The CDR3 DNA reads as TGTGCCAGCAGCCCCCAGACAGGGAACTCACCCCTCCACTTT. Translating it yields CASSPQTGNSPLHF.

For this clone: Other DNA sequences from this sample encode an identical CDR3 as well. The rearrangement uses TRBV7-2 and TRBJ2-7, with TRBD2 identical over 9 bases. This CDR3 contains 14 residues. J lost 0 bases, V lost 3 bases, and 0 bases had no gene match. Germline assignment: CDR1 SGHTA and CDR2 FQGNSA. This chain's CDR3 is CASSFSGGSYEQYF. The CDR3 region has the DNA TGTGCCAGCAGCTTTAGCGGGGGCTCCTACGAGCAGTACTTC.

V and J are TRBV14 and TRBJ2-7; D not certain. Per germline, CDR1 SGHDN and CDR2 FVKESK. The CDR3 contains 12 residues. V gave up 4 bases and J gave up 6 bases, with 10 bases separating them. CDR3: CASSPRPGEQYF. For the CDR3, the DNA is TGTGCCAGCAGCCCCCGCCCGGGCGAGCAGTACTTC.

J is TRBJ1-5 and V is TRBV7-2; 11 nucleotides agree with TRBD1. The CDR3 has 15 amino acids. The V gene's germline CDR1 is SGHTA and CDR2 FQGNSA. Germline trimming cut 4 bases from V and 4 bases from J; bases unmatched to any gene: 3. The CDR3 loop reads CASSWTGGTNQPQHF. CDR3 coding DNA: TGTGCCAGCAGCTGGACAGGGGGCACTAATCAGCCCCAGCATTTT.

The CDR3 coding sequence is TGTGCCAGCAGCATACACAGGGGCCTGAGCTCCTACGAGCAGTACTTC. It encodes CASSIHRGLSSYEQYF. The gene calls are TRBV7-9 and TRBJ2-7; the match to TRBD1 covers 7 bases. Germline V CDR1 and CDR2: SEHNR, FQNEAQ (reference sequence). Trimming at V came to 5 bases and at J to 0 bases, leaving 10 bases not matched to a gene. This CDR3 has 16 amino acids.

CDR3 sequence: CASSEGANYSGELFF. CDR3 DNA: TGTGCCAGCAGTGAGGGGGCCAACTACTCTGGGGAGCTGTTTTTT. The V and J genes are TRBV6-1 and TRBJ2-2, with D possibly matching TRBD1 (6 bases). The ends were cut back, 3 bases at V and 8 bases at J, with 16 bases in the middle. The CDR3 is 15 residues long. Germline V gene data show CDR1 as MNHNS and CDR2 as SASEGT.